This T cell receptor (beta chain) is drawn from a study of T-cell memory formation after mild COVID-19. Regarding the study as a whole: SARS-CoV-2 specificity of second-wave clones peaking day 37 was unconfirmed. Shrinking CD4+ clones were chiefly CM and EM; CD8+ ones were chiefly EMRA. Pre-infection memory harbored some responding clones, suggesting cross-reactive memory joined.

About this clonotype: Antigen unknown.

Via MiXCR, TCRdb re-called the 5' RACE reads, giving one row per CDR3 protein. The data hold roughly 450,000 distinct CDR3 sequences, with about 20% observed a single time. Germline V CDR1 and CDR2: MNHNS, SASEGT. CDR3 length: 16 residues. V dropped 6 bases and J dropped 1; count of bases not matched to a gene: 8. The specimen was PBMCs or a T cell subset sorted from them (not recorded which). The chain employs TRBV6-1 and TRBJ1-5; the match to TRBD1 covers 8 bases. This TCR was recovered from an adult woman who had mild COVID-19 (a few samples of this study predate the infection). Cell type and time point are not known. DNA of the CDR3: TGTGCCAGCAGGCGACAGGGGAGGTTGAGCAATCAGCCCCAGCATTTT. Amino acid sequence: CASRRQGRLSNQPQHF.